The 11 T cell receptor beta chains given below trace back to one sample, sequenced in a study of blood T cell repertoires in COVID-19. The method was immunoSEQ multiplex PCR; TCRdb's version includes in-frame clones alone and lacks a portion of them. The table has about 490,000 clones, 70% to 90% seen once. The sample taken for sequencing was peripheral blood. These receptors were taken from a human donor in a cohort sampled during active COVID-19.

The J gene is TRBJ2-3, the V gene TRBV7-9, with 7 bases matching TRBD1. The CDR3 is made up of 17 amino acids. The V gene end was trimmed by 1 base and the J gene end by 4 bases; junction bases not matched to a gene: 11. Germline-derived CDR1 and CDR2 are SEHNR and FQNEAQ (reference sequence). CDR3 sequence: CASSLGGTVRLPDTQYF. The CDR3 bases are TGTGCCAGCAGCTTAGGTGGGACAGTTAGGCTTCCAGATACGCAGTATTTT.

The V call is TRBV5-1, the J call TRBJ2-1; 11 bases are a match to TRBD2. The germline V gene encodes CDR1 SGHRS and CDR2 YFSETQ. The CDR3 has 15 amino acids. The J segment lost 9 bases and the V segment lost 5 bases, leaving 10 bases of the junction unmatched. The DNA for the CDR3 is TGCGCCAGCAGTTATACACTAGCGGGAGCGAGTGAGCAGTTCTTC. Its translation is CASSYTLAGASEQFF.

CDR3 sequence: CASSRGAPGSNQPQHF. DNA of the CDR3: TGTGCCAGTAGTAGAGGAGCCCCCGGGAGCAATCAGCCCCAGCATTTT. This sequence joins TRBV19 and TRBJ1-5; D ambiguous. V lost 4 bases and J 1 base, leaving 14 bases between the germline ends. There are 16 residues in the CDR3. Per the germline V gene, CDR1 is LNHDA and CDR2 is SQIVND (reference sequence).

As regards this clone: The same CDR3 arises from other DNA sequences in this sample as well. V usage is TRBV7-9 and J usage is TRBJ2-5; TRBD2 is a possible D gene (5 bases). This CDR3 region has 15 residues. V was trimmed by 1 base and J by 2 bases, leaving 11 bases between them. CDR1 SEHNR and CDR2 FQNEAQ come from the germline V gene (reference sequence). The CDR3 bases are TGTGCCAGCAGCTTAGGATCCGGGAATCAAGAGACCCAGTACTTC. Amino acids: CASSLGSGNQETQYF.

In its sample, this clone was seen once. The V gene is TRBV6-5, the J gene TRBJ1-4; D is unclear. CDR3 length: 15 amino acids. Germline CDR1 reads MNHEY; CDR2 reads SVGAGI. With 6 bases removed from V and 4 bases from J, the gap between germline ends came to 15 bases. In DNA, the CDR3 is TGTGCCAGCAGGAGGGTCCCGACAAGTAATGAAAAACTGTTTTTT. Translation: CASRRVPTSNEKLFF.

The rearrangement joins TRBV7-3 to TRBJ1-6; D is unresolved. Germline values: CDR1 SGHTA, CDR2 FQGTGA. CDR3 length equals 14 residues. Trimming left V 2 bases short and J 5 bases short, with 7 bases between. The DNA of the CDR3 is TGTGCCAGCAGCTTAGGGCCAGATAATTCACCCCTCCACTTT. Its translation is CASSLGPDNSPLHF.

The chain employs TRBV9 and TRBJ2-1; TRBD2 matches at 7 bases. The V and J ends lost 0 bases and 10 bases, in that order; junction bases with no gene match: 4. CDR3 length: 13 residues. CDR1 and CDR2 (germline): SGDLS, YYNGEE. CDR3 region: CASSVVRGGEQFF. CDR3 coding DNA: TGTGCCAGCAGCGTAGTAAGGGGAGGGGAGCAGTTCTTC. Combining the CDR3 with reference TRBV9 and TRBJ2-1 gives the whole variable domain DSGVTQTPKHLITATGQRVTLRCSPRSGDLSVYWYQQSLDQGLQFLIQYYNGEERAKGNILERFSAQQFPDLHSELNLSSLELGDSALYFCASSVVRGGEQFFGPGTRLTVL.

The chain links TRBV5-4 to TRBJ1-2; weak D call: TRBD1 (6 bases). Trimming pared 0 bases from V and 3 bases from J, leaving 12 bases between. This CDR3 is built from 15 residues. Germline assignment: CDR1 SGHNT and CDR2 YYREEE (reference sequence). CDR3 nucleotides: TGTGCCAGCAGCTTGGCAACACAGGGTGACTATGGCTACACCTTC. Amino acid sequence: CASSLATQGDYGYTF.

This clone has only one observation. Other DNA sequences from this sample encode an identical CDR3 as well. This sequence joins TRBV9 and TRBJ2-1; D gene uncertain. This CDR3 has 14 amino acids. The V end lost 0 bases, the J end lost 1 base, and 5 bases lay between the germline ends. Germline loops: CDR1 SGDLS, CDR2 YYNGEE. The CDR3 coding sequence is TGTGCCAGCAGCGTAGGCACTTCCTACAATGAGCAGTTCTTC. This translates into CASSVGTSYNEQFF.

The chain joins TRBV19 to TRBJ1-5, with a weak D call TRBD1 (6 bases). Germline V gene sequence: CDR1 LNHDA, CDR2 SQIVND (reference sequence). This CDR3 region has 15 residues. V was cut by 2 bases and J by 6 bases, with 14 bases left in between. For the CDR3, the DNA is TGTGCCAGTAGTATAAGCAGGGGCGCGACTCAGCCCCAGCATTTT. Translating it yields CASSISRGATQPQHF.

The chain uses TRBV29-1 and TRBJ2-7, with TRBD1 matching 9 bases. Trimming took 7 bases from V and 2 from J; bases not matched to a gene: 6. The CDR3 is made up of 13 amino acids. Germline CDR1 is SQVTM and CDR2 is ANQGSEA. CDR3 DNA: TGCAGCGGTTATGACAGGGGGGCCTACGAGCAGTACTTC. Translation gives CSGYDRGAYEQYF.